These 8 T cell receptor beta chains came from one sample sequenced in a study of T cells in Graves' hyperthyroidism and ophthalmopathy. Using RNA transcripts as the source, TCR beta CDR3 regions were amplified. The primer set for the first-round RT-PCR of the TCR CDR3 was HTBI. TCRdb reanalysed the multiplex PCR reads using MiXCR and keeps one entry per CDR3 protein. Here the sample spans roughly 290,000 distinct CDR3 sequences, approximately 14% being singletons. Specimen: blood. The source of these receptors is a woman in her thirties or forties with Graves' hyperthyroidism.

This clonotype has ten or more counts. The chain recombines TRBV20-1 with TRBJ2-1; maybe TRBD2 (6 bases). V dropped 1 base and J dropped 0 bases, with 13 bases sitting between them. The CDR3 extends over 16 amino acids. Germline V gives CDR1 DFQATT, CDR2 SNEGSKA (reference sequence). The CDR3 DNA reads TGCAGTGCTAGAGTTCAGCGGGCCAGCTCCTACAATGAGCAGTTCTTC. It yields the protein CSARVQRASSYNEQFF.

This clonotype was observed at least ten times. This sequence joins TRBV7-8 and TRBJ2-2, with D uncertain. The CDR3 is made up of 15 amino acids. With 1 base removed from V and 9 bases from J, the gap between germline ends came to 15 bases. Germline V gene data show CDR1 as SGHVS and CDR2 as FQNEAQ. This chain's CDR3 is CASSLGRPPVRELFF. The CDR3 DNA reads as TGTGCCAGCAGCTTAGGACGCCCGCCTGTGAGGGAGCTGTTTTTT. Variable domain in full (rest from reference TRBV7-8 and TRBJ2-2): GAGVSQSPRYKVAKRGQDVALRCDPISGHVSLFWYQQALGQGPEFLTYFQNEAQLDKSGLPSDRFFAERPEGSVSTLKIQRTQQEDSAVYLCASSLGRPPVRELFFGEGSRLTVL.

This chain uses TRBV7-6 with TRBJ2-7; D possibly corresponds to TRBD1 (5 bases). V was shortened by 1 base and J by 3 bases, with 10 bases between the two germline ends. Germline CDR1 reads SGHVS; CDR2 reads FNYEAQ. CDR3 length: 14 amino acids. CDR3 coding DNA: TGTGCCAGCAGCTTAGGGGCAGGGAACTACGAGCAGTACTTC. Amino acids: CASSLGAGNYEQYF.

This clonotype was counted ten times or more. The chain joins TRBV5-1 to TRBJ2-7; 12 bases are shared with TRBD2. The length of the CDR3 is 14 residues. Germline trimming cut 3 bases from V and 3 bases from J; bases unmatched to any gene: 1. Germline CDR1 SGHRS, CDR2 YFSETQ. In DNA form, the CDR3 reads TGCGCCAGCAGCTCGGGACTAGCGGGCTACGAGCAGTACTTC. It is translated as CASSSGLAGYEQYF.

In DNA, the CDR3 is TGTGCCAGCAGCCCGTCCCTTGGGGCCAACGTCCTGACTTTC. Residues: CASSPSLGANVLTF. The V gene is TRBV11-3, the J gene TRBJ2-6; D gene unclear. Trimming stripped 5 bases from V and 3 bases from J, with 8 bases between. The CDR3 totals 14 residues. CDR1 is SGHNT and CDR2 is YENEEA in the germline V gene. Full variable domain (outside the CDR3, taken from reference TRBV11-3 and TRBJ2-6): EAGVVQSPRYKIIEKKQPVAFWCNPISGHNTLYWYLQNLGQGPELLIRYENEEAVDDSQLPKDRFSAERLKGVDSTLKIQPAELGDSAVYLCASSPSLGANVLTFGAGSRLTVL.

This clonotype was detected many times. The chain couples TRBV5-1 to TRBJ2-2, with D possibly TRBD1 on 5 matching bases. This CDR3 contains 15 residues. The V end lost 0 bases, the J end lost 5 bases, and 11 bases lay between the germline ends. Germline V gene data show CDR1 as SGHRS and CDR2 as YFSETQ. The CDR3 region is CASSLDRPGTGELFF. The CDR3 DNA follows: TGCGCCAGCAGCTTGGACAGGCCAGGGACCGGGGAGCTGTTTTTT.

The chain recombines TRBV7-2 with TRBJ2-7, with a tentative D call TRBD2 (5 bases). V lost 10 bases and J lost 5, with 21 bases in between. The CDR3 sequence is 14 residues long. Germline V gene data show CDR1 as SGHTA and CDR2 as FQGNSA. The CDR3 DNA reads TGTGCCATCAGTGAATCAAGCGGTGTGCACGAGCAGTACTTC. Amino acids: CAISESSGVHEQYF.

Ten or more counts support this clonotype. V usage is TRBV7-9 and J usage is TRBJ1-4; D is unresolved. Germline V gene sequence: CDR1 SEHNR, CDR2 FQNEAQ (reference sequence). This CDR3 is 15 amino acids long. Deletions cut 2 bases from V and 5 bases from J, with 12 bases between. The CDR3 nucleotides are TGTGCCAGCAGCTTACGACTCGGCCAGAATGAAAAACTGTTTTTT. This gives the protein CASSLRLGQNEKLFF.